This T cell receptor beta chain was recorded in a study of control samples from healthy donors and cancer patients. Assay used: immunoSEQ multiplex PCR; TCRdb lists only in-frame clones, some missing. The repertoire holds 45,000 to 60,000 clones, with roughly 94% as singletons. The V end lost 6 bases, the J end lost 5 bases, and 13 bases lay between the germline ends. The CDR3 has 13 residues. Source material: blood. The TCR was taken from a man aged 30 to 45 in good health. J is TRBJ1-1 and V is TRBV12-3 or TRBV12-4; the D gene is possibly TRBD1 (6 bases). The DNA for the CDR3 is TGTGCCAGCAGCCGTAGGGGGGGAACTGAAGCTTTCTTT. Translation: CASSRRGGTEAFF.